What follows are 7 T cell receptor beta chains derived from one specimen sequenced in a study of shared clonotypes between healthy human individuals. The data were produced by immunoSEQ multiplex PCR, yet TCRdb's version contains in-frame clones alone and is incomplete. The sample has more than 550,000 clones, roughly 72% seen once. The sample comprised memory CD4+ T cells sorted from blood. Subset denoted: CD45RA-negative fraction. These receptors were collected from a woman aged 25 to 45 in good health.

This clone was detected ten times or more. Different DNA sequences within this sample yield the same CDR3. This chain uses TRBV5-4 with TRBJ1-2; D ambiguous. CDR3 length: 14 amino acids. Trimming shortened V by 4 bases and J by 0 bases, and 10 bases separated the two germline ends. Germline assignment: CDR1 SGHNT and CDR2 YYREEE (reference sequence). As DNA, the CDR3 is TGTGCCAGCAGCCCGGCCGGAGCTAACTATGGCTACACCTTC. The encoded protein is CASSPAGANYGYTF. The complete variable domain, with remaining parts taken from reference TRBV5-4 and TRBJ1-2, reads ETGVTQSPTHLIKTRGQQVTLRCSSQSGHNTVSWYQQALGQGPQFIFQYYREEENGRGNFPPRFSGLQFPNYSSELNVNALELDDSALYLCASSPAGANYGYTFGSGTRLTVV.

The chain couples TRBV9 to TRBJ2-7, with D maybe TRBD2 (5 bases). Germline CDR1 SGDLS, CDR2 YYNGEE. V was clipped by 7 bases and J by 0 bases, with 8 bases between them. The CDR3 runs to 12 residues. CDR3 loop: CASGGGSYEQYF. CDR3 nucleotides: TGTGCCAGCGGCGGAGGCTCCTACGAGCAGTACTTC.

This clone came up many times. The V call is TRBV28, the J call TRBJ1-4; TRBD1 might be the D (5 bases). Germline V gene data show CDR1 as MDHEN and CDR2 as SYDVKM. V was shortened by 3 bases and J by 1 base, with 9 bases between the two germline ends. The CDR3 spans 15 residues. CDR3 bases: TGTGCCAGCAGTTTCCGGGGGGGAACTAATGAAAAACTGTTTTTT. The encoded protein is CASSFRGGTNEKLFF. Filled out from reference TRBV28 and TRBJ1-4, the complete variable domain reads DVKVTQSSRYLVKRTGEKVFLECVQDMDHENMFWYRQDPGLGLRLIYFSYDVKMKEKGDIPEGYSVSREKKERFSLILESASTNQTSMYLCASSFRGGTNEKLFFGSGTQLSVL.

The genes are TRBV19 and TRBJ2-7; no reliable D call. The CDR3 covers 15 residues. CDR1 and CDR2 from the germline V gene are LNHDA and SQIVND (reference sequence). Between the trimmed V and J ends, which lost 2 bases and 0 bases, there was a span of 11 bases. Here the CDR3 reads CASSINARSSYEQYF. The CDR3 coding sequence is TGTGCCAGTAGTATAAATGCGCGGAGCTCCTACGAGCAGTACTTC.

CDR3 sequence reads: CASSMYAGAGDQPQHF. CDR3 DNA sequence: TGTGCCAGCAGCATGTACGCAGGGGCTGGTGATCAGCCCCAGCATTTT. The gene calls are TRBV5-4 and TRBJ1-5; D is possibly TRBD1 (6 bases). Trimming removed 4 bases from V and 5 bases from J, with 19 bases in between. Germline CDR1 and CDR2: SGHNT and YYREEE (reference sequence). The CDR3 consists of 16 residues.

This sequence joins TRBV13 and TRBJ1-5; no clear D gene. CDR1 and CDR2 (germline): PRHDT, FYEKMQ (reference sequence). This CDR3 is 16 amino acids long. Trimming stripped 0 bases from V and 2 bases from J, with 11 bases between. The CDR3 region is CASSLGQRSGNQPQHF. The CDR3 DNA reads TGTGCCAGCAGCTTAGGGCAGCGGTCCGGCAATCAGCCCCAGCATTTT. Full variable domain (remainder filled in from reference TRBV13 and TRBJ1-5): AAGVIQSPRHLIKEKRETATLKCYPIPRHDTVYWYQQGPGQDPQFLISFYEKMQSDKGSIPDRFSAQQFSDYHSELNMSSLELGDSALYFCASSLGQRSGNQPQHFGDGTRLSIL.

This clone showed up just once. The J gene is TRBJ2-1, the V gene TRBV5-6; the match to TRBD1 covers 8 bases. Germline CDR1 SGHDT, CDR2 YYEEEE. This CDR3 is 13 amino acids long. The V segment lost 5 bases and the J segment 6 bases; nucleotides outside the gene matches: 4. The CDR3 protein is CASRGQAPNEQFF. DNA for the CDR3: TGTGCCAGCAGGGGACAGGCCCCCAATGAGCAGTTCTTC. The variable domain in full, completed from reference TRBV5-6 and TRBJ2-1, reads DAGVTQSPTHLIKTRGQQVTLRCSPKSGHDTVSWYQQALGQGPQFIFQYYEEEERQRGNFPDRFSGHQFPNYSSELNVNALLLGDSALYLCASRGQAPNEQFFGPGTRLTVL.